A single sample is the source of the 9 T cell receptor beta chains below, sequenced in a study of T-cell reconstitution after alpha-beta-depleted transplantation in children. TCRbeta library construction was performed incorporating unique molecular identifiers. TCRdb reprocessed the PCR reads with MiXCR, giving one entry per CDR3 protein. Among 600,000 to 700,000 distinct CDR3 sequences, around 13% were seen once, and the ten largest hold 0.79%. This specimen consisted of PBMCs, obtained before TCRalphabeta/CD19-depleted stem cell transplant. These receptors came from a girl aged 2 to 10 with congenital amegakaryocytic thrombocytopenia, due to receive a stem cell transplant.

This clonotype occurred many times. The chain has TRBV9 and TRBJ2-7; a weak D match, TRBD1 (6 bases). The V end lost 7 bases, the J end lost 1 base, and 6 bases lay between the germline ends. Germline lookup yields CDR1 SGDLS and CDR2 YYNGEE. The CDR3 sequence is 11 residues long. CDR3: CASGTSYEQYF. For the CDR3, the DNA is TGTGCCAGCGGGACATCCTACGAGCAGTACTTC. The whole variable domain, remainder taken from reference TRBV9 and TRBJ2-7, is DSGVTQTPKHLITATGQRVTLRCSPRSGDLSVYWYQQSLDQGLQFLIQYYNGEERAKGNILERFSAQQFPDLHSELNLSSLELGDSALYFCASGTSYEQYFGPGTRLTVT.

This clonotype was counted at least ten times. The chain employs TRBV20-1 and TRBJ2-5; 12 bases are a match to TRBD2. Germline V CDR1 and CDR2: DFQATT, SNEGSKA (reference sequence). V gave up 6 bases and J gave up 2 bases; unmatched junction bases: 4. This CDR3 is 14 amino acids long. The CDR3 DNA is TGCAGTGCGCCGGGACTAGCGGGTCAAGAGACCCAGTACTTC. Protein: CSAPGLAGQETQYF.

This clonotype showed up just a few times. V gene TRBV7-3 combines with J gene TRBJ2-2; D may be TRBD1 or TRBD2 (5 bases each). CDR1 and CDR2 from the germline V gene are SGHTA and FQGTGA. This CDR3 has 15 amino acids. V lost 5 bases and J lost 3, with 13 bases in between. CDR3 sequence (DNA): TGTGCCAGCAGCCCCCACCGGGACGACACCGGGGAGCTGTTTTTT. Translated, it gives CASSPHRDDTGELFF.

This clonotype was seen only a few times. The genes are TRBV5-1 and TRBJ2-1; D may be TRBD2 (6 bases). CDR1 and CDR2 from the germline V gene are SGHRS and YFSETQ. V was trimmed by 0 bases and J by 5 bases, leaving 30 bases between them. This CDR3 is built from 21 residues. The CDR3 bases are TGCGCCAGCAGCTTGGGTCGGTTTTCGGCGGGACCTAGCAGGGCGCACAATGAGCAGTTCTTC. It specifies CASSLGRFSAGPSRAHNEQFF.

This clonotype was recorded many times. DNA of the CDR3: TGTGCCAGCAGCTTGGGACTGGACTATGGCTACACCTTC. Residues: CASSLGLDYGYTF. The genes are TRBV5-6 and TRBJ1-2; D unresolved. V was shortened by 0 bases and J by 3 bases, with 6 bases between the two germline ends. The V gene's germline CDR1 is SGHDT and CDR2 YYEEEE. The CDR3 runs 13 residues.

In this sample, this clonotype turned up a few times. This chain connects TRBV29-1 to TRBJ2-1; 8 bases fit TRBD1. V shed 7 bases, J shed 5 bases, and the junction held 13 bases outside the gene matches. Germline lookup yields CDR1 SQVTM and CDR2 ANQGSEA. This CDR3 has 15 amino acids. CDR3 coding DNA: TGCAGCGCGGACATAAAGGGACAGGATGACAATGAGCAGTTCTTC. It specifies CSADIKGQDDNEQFF.

This chain links TRBV29-1 with TRBJ1-1; D is uncertain. The CDR3 has 12 amino acids. The V end lost 8 bases, the J end lost 5 bases, and 15 bases lay between the germline ends. Germline V gives CDR1 SQVTM, CDR2 ANQGSEA. CDR3 sequence: CSLRKGGTEAFF. The CDR3 coding sequence is TGCAGCCTTAGAAAGGGTGGTACTGAAGCTTTCTTT.

This clonotype was counted at least ten times. The chain links TRBV4-1 to TRBJ1-1; D possibly corresponds to TRBD1 (6 bases). The CDR3 length is 13 residues. V gave up 0 bases and J gave up 4 bases, with 6 bases separating them. The germline gives CDR1 MGHRA, CDR2 YSYEKL. CDR3 nucleotide sequence: TGCGCCAGCAGCCAAGACAGGGGCACTGAAGCTTTCTTT. Residues: CASSQDRGTEAFF.

There are a few counts of this clonotype. This chain uses TRBV6-1 with TRBJ2-7; 7 nucleotides agree with TRBD1. Germline CDR1 reads MNHNS; CDR2 reads SASEGT. The CDR3 totals 13 residues. V trimming: 7 bases; J trimming: 2 bases; junction bases outside the gene matches: 5. The CDR3 spells CASNRQGPYEQYF. The CDR3 DNA is TGTGCCAGCAACCGACAGGGACCCTACGAGCAGTACTTC.